This is a list of T cell receptor beta chains from one sample in a study of regulatory T cells in long-lasting Graves disease. From the multiplex PCR reads, TCRdb called clonotypes with MiXCR, one entry per CDR3 protein. Of roughly 300,000 distinct CDR3 sequences listed, 22% are singletons. This material consisted of peripheral blood mononuclear cells (PBMCs), taken when the disease was refractory, from a patient treated with antithyroid drugs. The receptor set was obtained from a female donor with Graves disease. Each CDR3 is given with its conserved first and last residue. A D gene is named only where the DNA matches it firmly. Expanded clones get a size class; other rows say once, few or many, or leave the size out.

>TRBV7-2|NA|TRBJ1-2|many
TGTGCCAGCAGCCCCCGACCCGGCGGGTACTATGGCTACACCTTC
CASSPRPGGYYGYTF
>TRBV5-4|NA|TRBJ2-7|few
TGTGCCAGCAGCGGGGGGGGGACAGGAACCTACGAGCAGTACTTC
CASSGGGTGTYEQYF
>TRBV6-1|NA|TRBJ2-7|many
TGTGCCAGCAGTGATCCTAGTCTAACCTACGAGCAGTACTTC
CASSDPSLTYEQYF
>TRBV20-1|NA|TRBJ1-2|many
TGCAGTGCTAGGGTCCAGACCACTAAGTTCTATGGCTACACCTTC
CSARVQTTKFYGYTF
>TRBV6-1|NA|TRBJ1-5|many
TGTGCCAGCAGTACAGCCGGGGATCAGCCCCAGCATTTT
CASSTAGDQPQHF
>TRBV5-6|NA|TRBJ2-5|few
TGTGCCAGCAGCTTGGTTGGCAGCTACCAAGAGACCCAGTACTTC
CASSLVGSYQETQYF
>TRBV5-1|TRBD2|TRBJ2-2|NA
TGCGCCAGCAGCTTGGTTGCGGGAGATAGCACCGGGGAGCTGTTTTTT
CASSLVAGDSTGELFF
>TRBV20-1|TRBD2|TRBJ2-7|many
TGCAGTGCTAAGGTTCGGAAGGTTAGCGGGGCGTACGAGCAGTACTTC
CSAKVRKVSGAYEQYF
>TRBV7-2|NA|TRBJ2-2|NA
TGTGCCAGCAGCTTAGTCGGGGGGAACACCGGGGAGCTGTTTTTT
CASSLVGGNTGELFF
>TRBV28|NA|TRBJ1-3|NA
TGTGCCAGTTCAGGGGTAGGGGGAAACACCATATATTTT
CASSGVGGNTIYF
>TRBV28|TRBD1|TRBJ1-1|many
TGTGCCACCGCTGGAGGGACAGGGAACACTGAAGCTTTCTTT
CATAGGTGNTEAFF
>TRBV7-6|TRBD2|TRBJ2-2|NA
TGTGCCAGCAGCCCCTTAGCGGGAGTCAATGTCGGGGAGCTGTTTTTT
CASSPLAGVNVGELFF
>TRBV27|NA|TRBJ2-1|NA
TGTGCCAGCAGTTTAGAGGGGGGTAATGAGCAGTTCTTC
CASSLEGGNEQFF
>TRBV29-1|NA|TRBJ1-4|NA
TGCAGCGTTGAAGGACAAGGGGTTGGGGAAAAACTGTTTTTT
CSVEGQGVGEKLFF
>TRBV7-9|NA|TRBJ2-5|NA
TGTGCCAGCAGCCCGGGACATAGCTTTCAGTACTTC
CASSPGHSFQYF
>TRBV7-2|TRBD1|TRBJ2-5|many
TGTGCCAGCAGCGTCCGACAGGGGAGGCGTGAGACCCAGTACTTC
CASSVRQGRRETQYF
>TRBV7-9|NA|TRBJ1-2|few
TGTGCCAGCAGCTTAGGGCTGGGGGATGGCTACACCTTC
CASSLGLGDGYTF
>TRBV20-1|NA|TRBJ2-3|few
TGCAGTGCCCCCAGCGAGGGGGATACAGATACGCAATATTTT
CSAPSEGDTDTQYF
>TRBV4-3|NA|TRBJ2-7|NA
TGCGCCAGCAGCCAAGAGCGCGGGGCCGTATACGAGCAGTACTTC
CASSQERGAVYEQYF
>TRBV20-1|TRBD1|TRBJ2-3|NA
TGCAGTGCTAGAGAACAGGGGGCCCTTCGGGATACGCAGTATTTT
CSAREQGALRDTQYF
>TRBV2|NA|TRBJ1-1|many
TGTGCCAGCAGTGAACCTGTTGTGGACACTGAAGCTTTCTTT
CASSEPVVDTEAFF
>TRBV5-1|TRBD2|TRBJ2-2|NA
TGCGCCAGCAGCCGGACTAGCGGGAGTGACACCGGGGAGCTGTTTTTT
CASSRTSGSDTGELFF